The rows below give T cell receptor beta chains drawn from one sample of a study of T cells after yellow fever vaccination. TCRdb itself ran the 5' RACE reads through MiXCR, one entry per CDR3 protein. The data contain a few hundred thousand distinct CDR3 sequences, about 5.2% of them singletons. The sample here was CD4+ T cells sorted from PBMCs, taken on the day of the yellow fever booster vaccination. These receptors came from a man between 18 and 35 years old who received the YFV17D yellow fever vaccine. The CDR3 runs from the conserved cysteine through the conserved F or W. Each record gives: D gene, V gene, J gene, clone size, CDR3 DNA, CDR3 protein. A D gene is named only where the DNA matches it firmly. Clone sizes are given selectively: once, few, many, or a class where the clone is expanded.

>TRBD2|TRBV5-1|TRBJ2-1|few
TGCGCCAGCAGCTTAGTACTAGCGGGGGGACTCAATGAGCAGTTCTTC
CASSLVLAGGLNEQFF
>NA|TRBV3-1|TRBJ2-2|few
TGTGCCAGCAGCCAAGAATGGGCGGAGAACACCGGGGAGCTGTTTTTT
CASSQEWAENTGELFF
>NA|TRBV7-9|TRBJ1-5|few
TGTGCCAGCAGCTCAGGACAGCATTATAGCAATCAGCCCCAGCATTTT
CASSSGQHYSNQPQHF
>NA|TRBV12-3/TRBV12-4|TRBJ1-3|NA
TGTGCCAGCAGTACGAGTCCAGGAAACACCATATATTTT
CASSTSPGNTIYF
>NA|TRBV9|TRBJ2-1|few
TGTGCCAGCAGCGTAGAAGGTGAGCAGTTCTTC
CASSVEGEQFF
>NA|TRBV18|TRBJ2-7|few
TGTGCCAGCTCACCACCCGGGCGTCCCTACGAGCAGTACTTC
CASSPPGRPYEQYF
>NA|TRBV20-1|TRBJ2-3|NA
TGCAGTGCAAGAGGCCGAGATACGCAGTATTTT
CSARGRDTQYF
>NA|TRBV7-2|TRBJ2-5|NA
TGTGCCAGCAGCCAAAGCGTCGAGACCCAGTACTTC
CASSQSVETQYF
>TRBD2|TRBV4-3|TRBJ2-5|NA
TGCGCCAGCAGTCAGAGCGGGGATCAAGAGACCCAGTACTTC
CASSQSGDQETQYF
>NA|TRBV7-8|TRBJ1-4|many
TGTGCCAGCAGCCTTCCTGGGGGCTCTAATGAAAAACTGTTTTTT
CASSLPGGSNEKLFF
>TRBD2|TRBV14|TRBJ2-1|few
TGTGCCAGCAGCCAGCTCGGGGGGGCCAGGGAAAATGAGCAGTTCTTC
CASSQLGGARENEQFF
>NA|TRBV5-5|TRBJ1-1|NA
TGTGCCAGCAGACCGCTCGGGCCGGGACAGAACACTGAAGCTTTCTTT
CASRPLGPGQNTEAFF
>TRBD1|TRBV7-9|TRBJ1-6|many
TGTGCCAGCAGCTCCCGGACAGGCTACTCCTATAATTCACCCCTCCACTTT
CASSSRTGYSYNSPLHF
>NA|TRBV4-3|TRBJ1-1|many
TGCGCCAGCAGCCAAGGGAGGGGTGTGGCTGAAGCTTTCTTT
CASSQGRGVAEAFF
>NA|TRBV2|TRBJ2-3|NA
TGTGCCAGCAGTGAAGGGCTAGCGACAGATACGCAGTATTTT
CASSEGLATDTQYF
>TRBD2|TRBV27|TRBJ2-2|few
TGTGCCAGCAGGGGACTAGCGGGGGGGCTCGTTGCCACCGGGGAGCTGTTTTTT
CASRGLAGGLVATGELFF
>NA|TRBV7-3|TRBJ2-1|NA
TGTGCCAGCAGAGAGGGACCGACGGGGAATGAGCAGTTCTTC
CASREGPTGNEQFF
>TRBD2|TRBV7-2|TRBJ2-1|few
TGTGCCAGCGTGAGCGTGGGAGCGGGGGAGCAGTTCTTC
CASVSVGAGEQFF
>NA|TRBV25-1|TRBJ1-4|many
TGTGCCAGCAGTGAAGTACGAGGGCCTGAAAAACTGTTTTTT
CASSEVRGPEKLFF
>NA|TRBV5-4|TRBJ1-4|NA
TGTGCCAGCAGCACCGAATTTAATGAAAAACTGTTTTTT
CASSTEFNEKLFF
>NA|TRBV10-1|TRBJ2-4|many
TGCGCCAGCAGTGAGTCGAGGAACAGCAAAAACATTCAGTACTTC
CASSESRNSKNIQYF
>NA|TRBV18|TRBJ2-7|few
TGTGCCAGCTCGTCGGGACACGACTACGAGCAGTACTTC
CASSSGHDYEQYF
>TRBD1|TRBV20-1|TRBJ2-3|NA
TGCAGTGGATTGACAGGGTTCGGCACAGATACGCAGTATTTT
CSGLTGFGTDTQYF
>NA|TRBV4-1|TRBJ1-1|NA
TGCGCCAGCAGCACCGCGGGGCTTATCCCCATGAACACTGAAGCTTTCTTT
CASSTAGLIPMNTEAFF
>TRBD1|TRBV29-1|TRBJ2-3|few
TGCAGCGTCGTAGACAGGGGCGGGGTGGATACGCAGTATTTT
CSVVDRGGVDTQYF
>NA|TRBV21-1|TRBJ1-5|many
TGTGCCAGCACTCCCTGGGGGCTCCAGCATTTT
CASTPWGLQHF
>NA|TRBV18|TRBJ2-1|NA
TGTGCCAGCTCATACTTACAGAACTACAATGAGCAGTTCTTC
CASSYLQNYNEQFF
>NA|TRBV5-5|TRBJ1-2|few
TGTGCCAGCAGCACGTCCCGGGCTTATGGCTACACCTTC
CASSTSRAYGYTF
>TRBD2|TRBV10-2|TRBJ2-1|few
TGCGCCAGCAGTGGGACTAGCGGGGGGGCCCAGAGCTCCTACAATGAGCAGTTCTTC
CASSGTSGGAQSSYNEQFF
>NA|TRBV21-1|TRBJ1-4|many
TGTGCCAGCAGGCGCCGGACAGCCACTAATGAAAAACTGTTTTTT
CASRRRTATNEKLFF
>TRBD2|TRBV7-2|TRBJ2-5|NA
TGTGCCAGCAGCTTACCCCCCGGGACTAGCGGGGGGACCCAGTACTTC
CASSLPPGTSGGTQYF
>NA|TRBV25-1|TRBJ1-1|few
TGTGCCAGCAGTGTCGGGGGGTACACTGAAGCTTTCTTT
CASSVGGYTEAFF
>NA|TRBV5-1|TRBJ2-3|many
TGCGCCAGCAGCTTGAGTGTCGGGAGCACAGATACGCAGTATTTT
CASSLSVGSTDTQYF
>TRBD1|TRBV11-2|TRBJ1-2|many
TGTGCCAGCAGCCGACAGGGGGCAGGGGTCGAGTATGGCTACACCTTC
CASSRQGAGVEYGYTF
>TRBD1|TRBV19|TRBJ2-7|few
TGTGCCAGCTCCTTCGGGACAGCCTTCTACGAGCAGTACTTC
CASSFGTAFYEQYF
>NA|TRBV27|TRBJ1-5|many
TGTGCCAGCAGTCCCAGGGTAGGTGGCAATCAGCCCCAGCATTTT
CASSPRVGGNQPQHF
>NA|TRBV6-6|TRBJ2-5|few
TGTGCCAGCAGTTGGGGGACCAAAGAGACCCAGTACTTC
CASSWGTKETQYF
>TRBD2|TRBV7-3|TRBJ2-2|NA
TGTGCCAGCAGCTCCCTCGGGGGGGGGGAGCTGTTTTTT
CASSSLGGGELFF
>NA|TRBV14|TRBJ2-4|few
TGTGCCAGCAGCCAAGATATATGGGGGCAAAACATTCAGTACTTC
CASSQDIWGQNIQYF
>NA|TRBV29-1|TRBJ2-6|few
TGCAGCGTTGCAGCAGGGAGCTCTGGGGCCAACGTCCTGACTTTC
CSVAAGSSGANVLTF
>TRBD1|TRBV12-3/TRBV12-4|TRBJ1-6|many
TGTGCCAGCAGTTACGGGGGACAGTTAAATTCACCCCTCCACTTT
CASSYGGQLNSPLHF
>NA|TRBV7-2|TRBJ1-2|few
TGTGCCAGCAGCCGAAACGGCGGGGGACGCTATGGCTACACCTTC
CASSRNGGGRYGYTF
>NA|TRBV18|TRBJ1-6|few
TGTGCCAGCTCACCGAGGGATTACAGGGTTGGGGAGAATTCACCCCTCCACTTT
CASSPRDYRVGENSPLHF
>NA|TRBV6-1|TRBJ1-2|many
TGTGCCAGCAGTGAAGGACGGATTAACTATGGCTACACCTTC
CASSEGRINYGYTF
>TRBD2|TRBV10-2|TRBJ2-3|many
TGCGCCAGCATCCCGGGGGGGGGCACAGATACGCAGTATTTT
CASIPGGGTDTQYF